This TCR beta chain was sequenced for a study of blood T cells in healthy people across ages. The CDR3 totals 18 residues. Germline CDR1 reads SGDLS; CDR2 reads YYNGEE. V lost 4 bases to trimming and J lost 3 bases; unmatched junction nucleotides: 16. This clonotype was seen a handful of times. A second 7 to 11 cycle PCR used barcoded and J-beta primers. TCRdb fed the 5' RACE reads into MiXCR, producing one record per CDR3 protein. The profile covers over 450,000 distinct CDR3 sequences, with approximately 25% appearing a single time and 8.5% to 9.5% taken by the ten largest. A further study also used this sample, focusing on T cells of mothers and their children.

This clonotype was obtained from a boy younger than 18 in good health. Sequenced sample: blood. V usage is TRBV9 and J usage is TRBJ1-2; 9 nucleotides agree with TRBD1. DNA for the CDR3: TGTGCCAGCAGCCCGGGGACAGGGACTGGCGAGGACCACTATGGCTACACCTTC. This translates into CASSPGTGTGEDHYGYTF. Filled out from reference TRBV9 and TRBJ1-2, the complete variable domain reads DSGVTQTPKHLITATGQRVTLRCSPRSGDLSVYWYQQSLDQGLQFLIQYYNGEERAKGNILERFSAQQFPDLHSELNLSSLELGDSALYFCASSPGTGTGEDHYGYTFGSGTRLTVV.